One and the same sample provided the 24 T cell receptor beta chains below, sequenced in a study of blood T cell repertoires in COVID-19. The assay was immunoSEQ multiplex PCR, and TCRdb's table has in-frame clones only and misses some. The table has about 170,000 clones, roughly 70% seen once. Sequenced sample: peripheral blood. Receptors were obtained from an elderly woman with acute or convalescent COVID-19.

This clone has only a few counts. V gene TRBV2 combines with J gene TRBJ1-3; TRBD1 matches 7 bases. The length of the CDR3 is 15 residues. V lost 4 bases to trimming and J lost 8 bases; unmatched junction nucleotides: 11. Germline CDR1 SNHLY, CDR2 FYNNEI. As DNA, the CDR3 is TGTGCCAGCAGTGCCCAGGGATGGCAGGGGGACACCATATATTTT. Encoded protein: CASSAQGWQGDTIYF.

J is TRBJ2-3 and V is TRBV7-9; TRBD2 agrees at 11 bases. CDR1 is SEHNR, CDR2 FQNEAQ, per germline (reference sequence). The CDR3 sequence is 17 residues long. Trimming took 5 bases from V and 0 from J; bases not matched to a gene: 7. CDR3 DNA sequence: TGTGCCAGCAGCCCTCGGACTAGCGGGTTTAGCACAGATACGCAGTATTTT. Translated, it gives CASSPRTSGFSTDTQYF. Full variable domain (remainder filled in from reference TRBV7-9 and TRBJ2-3): DTGVSQNPRHKITKRGQNVTFRCDPISEHNRLYWYRQTLGQGPEFLTYFQNEAQLEKSRLLSDRFSAERPKGSFSTLEIQRTEQGDSAMYLCASSPRTSGFSTDTQYFGPGTRLTVL.

The rearrangement joins TRBV6-1 to TRBJ2-7; 7 nucleotides align to TRBD2. J was trimmed by 0 bases and V by 1 base; bases with no gene match: 12. The germline V gene encodes CDR1 MNHNS and CDR2 SASEGT. This CDR3 is 18 amino acids long. DNA for the CDR3: TGTGCCAGCAGTGAAGGGACTTCGGCGGGAGCTGGCTCCTACGAGCAGTACTTC. Residues: CASSEGTSAGAGSYEQYF.

The V and J genes are TRBV5-1 and TRBJ1-2; maybe TRBD1 (6 bases). The germline gives CDR1 SGHRS, CDR2 YFSETQ. The CDR3 has 16 amino acids. V lost 8 bases and J 2 bases, leaving 22 bases between the germline ends. CDR3 in DNA: TGCGCCAGTTCCCTTGGGGCAGGGGAGCCGAACTATGGCTACACCTTC. Residues: CASSLGAGEPNYGYTF. The complete variable domain, with remaining parts taken from reference TRBV5-1 and TRBJ1-2, reads KAGVTQTPRYLIKTRGQQVTLSCSPISGHRSVSWYQQTPGQGLQFLFEYFSETQRNKGNFPGRFSGRQFSNSRSEMNVSTLELGDSALYLCASSLGAGEPNYGYTFGSGTRLTVV.

The CDR3 sequence: CASSGLAGGSTGELFF. The DNA of the CDR3 is TGTGCCAGCAGCGGACTAGCGGGAGGCTCCACCGGGGAGCTGTTTTTT. The rearrangement joins TRBV6-2 or TRBV6-3 to TRBJ2-2; TRBD2 agrees at 14 bases. CDR3 length: 16 amino acids. Germline loops: CDR1 MNHEY, CDR2 SVGEGT. The trim removed 6 bases at V and 4 bases at J, leaving 4 bases unmatched.

The chain couples TRBV3-1 (or the pseudogene TRBV3-2) to TRBJ1-5, with 7 bases aligning to TRBD1. The CDR3 consists of 20 residues. Germline loops: CDR1 LGHDT, CDR2 YNNKEL (reference sequence). V was pared by 1 base and J by 7 bases, with 22 bases of the junction left unmatched. The CDR3 here is CASSQVPQGPFLGSTQPQHF. CDR3 sequence (DNA): TGTGCCAGCAGCCAAGTACCACAGGGGCCATTCCTCGGATCTACGCAGCCCCAGCATTTT.

The V gene is TRBV10-3, the J gene TRBJ1-1; 9 bases map to TRBD1. This CDR3 is built from 14 residues. From germline, CDR1 is ENHRY and CDR2 SYGVKD. V lost 6 bases, J lost 5 bases, and 7 bases stayed unmatched. Here the CDR3 reads CAISGGQGRTEAFF. CDR3 DNA sequence: TGTGCCATCAGCGGGGGACAGGGACGAACTGAAGCTTTCTTT.

CDR3 DNA: TGTGCCAGCAGTGACGACAGAAACATTCAGTACTTC. Its translation is CASSDDRNIQYF. This chain connects TRBV6-4 to TRBJ2-4, with a tentative D call TRBD1 (5 bases). The CDR3 is made up of 12 amino acids. Per germline, CDR1 MRHNA and CDR2 SNTAGT. Trimming took 2 bases from V and 6 from J, leaving 5 bases between them.

In its sample, this clone was seen a few times. The V and J genes are TRBV27 and TRBJ1-6; D remains ambiguous. With 3 bases removed from V and 5 bases from J, the gap between germline ends came to 11 bases. The germline V gene has CDR1 MNHEY and CDR2 SMNVEV (reference sequence). The CDR3 consists of 15 residues. The CDR3 sequence is CASSLLKSDNSPLHF. The CDR3 coding sequence is TGTGCCAGCAGTTTGTTGAAGAGCGATAATTCACCCCTCCACTTT.

V and J are TRBV29-1 and TRBJ2-5; 8 nucleotides agree with TRBD2. Germline loops: CDR1 SQVTM, CDR2 ANQGSEA. The CDR3 consists of 15 residues. Unmatched junction bases numbered 12, after V lost 4 bases and J lost 5 bases. CDR3 sequence reads: CSVARGGGGDETQYF. The CDR3 DNA reads as TGCAGCGTTGCTCGGGGGGGAGGGGGGGACGAGACCCAGTACTTC.

This clone appeared many times. The chain recombines TRBV3-1 (or the pseudogene TRBV3-2) with TRBJ2-3; D perhaps matches TRBD2 (5 bases). CDR1 is LGHDT, CDR2 YNNKEL, per germline (reference sequence). V gave up 3 bases and J gave up 0 bases, with 16 bases separating them. The CDR3 contains 17 residues. CDR3 loop: CASSHYSGTSSTDTQYF. As DNA, the CDR3 is TGTGCCAGCAGCCACTACAGCGGCACAAGTAGCACAGATACGCAGTATTTT.

The DNA of the CDR3 is TGTGCCAGCAGCCAGGGCCAGGGGGCGAATTCACCCCTCCACTTT. The encoded protein is CASSQGQGANSPLHF. This rearrangement joins TRBV7-6 to TRBJ1-6; 8 positions match TRBD1. The V gene's germline CDR1 is SGHVS and CDR2 FNYEAQ. V trimming: 5 bases; J trimming: 7 bases; junction bases outside the gene matches: 7. The CDR3 totals 15 residues.

J is TRBJ2-2 and V is TRBV6-5; D is undetermined. Germline CDR1 reads MNHEY; CDR2 reads SVGAGI. The CDR3 consists of 13 residues. Trimming left V 6 bases short and J 2 bases short, with 7 bases between. This chain's CDR3 is CASRSTNTGELFF. CDR3 coding DNA: TGTGCCAGCAGATCTACCAACACCGGGGAGCTGTTTTTT.

In regard to this clone: Distinct nucleotide sequences in the sample also encode this CDR3. The V call is TRBV2, the J call TRBJ2-2; D is unclear. Germline V gene lookup returns CDR1 SNHLY and CDR2 FYNNEI. The CDR3 runs to 15 residues. Trimming removed 2 bases from V and 0 bases from J, with 7 bases in between. The DNA of the CDR3 is TGTGCCAGCAGTGAACTGGCGGCGAACACCGGGGAGCTGTTTTTT. This codes for CASSELAANTGELFF.

This clone was counted a few times. The chain is built from TRBV6-6 and TRBJ2-2, with 8 bases identical to TRBD2. Germline CDR1 and CDR2: MNHNY and SVGAGI (reference sequence). CDR3 length: 15 amino acids. V shed 5 bases and J 5 bases; nucleotides not matched to a gene: 7. In DNA form, the CDR3 reads TGTGCCAGCAGTCCAGCGGGAGTCGGGACCGGGGAGCTGTTTTTT. Amino acid sequence: CASSPAGVGTGELFF.

The CDR3 region has the DNA TGTGCCAGCAACCCACAGGGGTCAATCACTGAAGCTTTCTTT. Its translation is CASNPQGSITEAFF. The V gene is TRBV2, the J gene TRBJ1-1; 7 nucleotides align to TRBD1. After removal of 7 bases from V and 4 bases from J, the junction contained 9 bases not matched to a gene. The germline V gene has CDR1 SNHLY and CDR2 FYNNEI. The CDR3 covers 14 residues.

V and J are TRBV23-1 and TRBJ2-2, with D tentatively TRBD2 (6 bases). TRBV23-1 carries the ORF label, with uncertain function. This CDR3 is 16 amino acids long. Trimming pared 0 bases from V and 4 bases from J, leaving 12 bases between. The CDR3 sequence: CASSQSVVAVTGELFF. The CDR3 DNA sequence: TGCGCCAGCAGTCAATCGGTGGTAGCGGTCACCGGGGAGCTGTTTTTT.

In this sample, this clone turned up many times. The rearrangement uses TRBV7-8 and TRBJ2-1, with a tentative D call TRBD1 (6 bases). The germline gives CDR1 SGHVS, CDR2 FQNEAQ. The CDR3 loop spans 16 amino acids. V shed 3 bases and J shed 2 bases, with 14 bases lying between them. The CDR3 sequence: CASSLMGAGAYNEQFF. The DNA for the CDR3 is TGTGCCAGCAGCTTGATGGGAGCAGGGGCCTACAATGAGCAGTTCTTC.

J is TRBJ2-2 and V is TRBV7-9, with TRBD2 matching over 15 bases. Germline values: CDR1 SEHNR, CDR2 FQNEAQ (reference sequence). CDR3 length: 13 residues. After removal of 5 bases from V and 14 bases from J, the junction contained 3 bases not matched to a gene. The CDR3 spells CASSAGLAGGLFF. CDR3 nucleotides: TGTGCCAGCAGCGCGGGACTAGCGGGAGGACTGTTTTTT.

This clone was seen a few times. This chain connects TRBV6-5 to TRBJ1-2; unclear D gene. Germline assignment: CDR1 MNHEY and CDR2 SVGAGI. This CDR3 is built from 13 residues. V gave up 6 bases and J gave up 8 bases, with 16 bases separating them. CDR3 amino acids: CASRKEDLGGYTF. The DNA for the CDR3 is TGTGCCAGCAGGAAAGAAGATTTGGGCGGCTACACCTTC.

The chain joins TRBV3-1 (or the pseudogene TRBV3-2) to TRBJ2-3; 10 bases fit TRBD2. Germline loops: CDR1 LGHDT, CDR2 YNNKEL (reference sequence). V trimming: 1 base; J trimming: 1 base; junction bases outside the gene matches: 8. The CDR3 contains 18 residues. The CDR3 DNA is TGTGCCAGCAGCCAAGCCCACGCCGGGACTAGCGGCACAGATACGCAGTATTTT. As protein: CASSQAHAGTSGTDTQYF.

This chain uses TRBV9 with TRBJ2-5; 14 nucleotides agree with TRBD2. V gave up 4 bases and J gave up 5 bases; unmatched junction bases: 4. Germline values: CDR1 SGDLS, CDR2 YYNGEE. The CDR3 extends over 15 amino acids. Written as DNA, the CDR3 is TGTGCCAGCAGCTCGGGACTAGCGGGAGTCGAGACCCAGTACTTC. This codes for CASSSGLAGVETQYF.

In this sample, this clone turned up many times. The CDR3, as DNA: TGTGCCAGCAGTGGAGGAGGGGGCGGAGAAAAACTGTTTTTT. It translates to CASSGGGGGEKLFF. The J gene is TRBJ1-4, the V gene TRBV2, with 7 positions matching TRBD1. The CDR3 is 14 residues long. V shed 4 bases and J 8 bases; nucleotides not matched to a gene: 7. CDR1 and CDR2 (germline): SNHLY, FYNNEI.

The chain employs TRBV19 and TRBJ2-5; TRBD1 matches 8 bases. Trimming at V came to 3 bases and at J to 4 bases, leaving 4 bases not matched to a gene. The CDR3 is made up of 14 amino acids. Looked up from germline, CDR1 is LNHDA and CDR2 is SQIVND (reference sequence). This CDR3 reads CASSIGRGRETQYF. For the CDR3, the DNA is TGTGCCAGTAGTATCGGCAGGGGGCGAGAGACCCAGTACTTC. The entire variable domain, with the rest obtained from reference TRBV19 and TRBJ2-5, is as follows: DGGITQSPKYLFRKEGQNVTLSCEQNLNHDAMYWYRQDPGQGLRLIYYSQIVNDFQKGDIAEGYSVSREKKESFPLTVTSAQKNPTAFYLCASSIGRGRETQYFGPGTRLLVL.